The 5 T cell receptor beta chains below come from one sample, sequenced in a study of tumor-infiltrating lymphocytes in primary liver carcinoma. From approximately 490 ng total RNA, TCR beta cDNA was generated with a primer in the constant region. A slightly modified ARM-PCR protocol with three nested multiplex PCR rounds produced these TCR beta libraries. Amplification in the first two PCR rounds was performed using TRBV1-TRBV30 forward primers and a C-beta reverse primer for approximately 10 cycles each. TCRdb ran MiXCR on the multiplex PCR reads and lists one entry per CDR3 protein. The table lists roughly 190,000 distinct CDR3 sequences, roughly 80% of them singletons, with 15% to 20% in the top ten. Without any cell sorting, roughly 17-31 mg of bulk tissue yielded co-extracted RNA and DNA. The sample was tumor tissue from primary liver carcinoma. These receptors came from a man aged 40-49 years with primary liver carcinoma and hepatitis B virus infection.

This CDR3 reads CARSPGTGAHKQYF. The CDR3 bases are TGTGCCAGGAGCCCGGGGACAGGGGCCCACAAGCAGTACTTC. The V gene is TRBV7-9, the J gene TRBJ2-7, with 10 bases matching TRBD1. Germline CDR1 SEHNR, CDR2 FQNEAQ (reference sequence). With 9 bases clipped from V and 8 bases from J, the junction kept 13 bases outside the gene matches. The CDR3 has 14 amino acids.

V usage is TRBV6-2 or TRBV6-3 and J usage is TRBJ2-5; TRBD1 is a possible D gene (6 bases). Germline V CDR1 and CDR2: MNHEY, SVGEGT. Trimming pared 5 bases from V and 14 bases from J, leaving 27 bases between. The CDR3 has 15 amino acids. CDR3 sequence: CASSPEQGRQEIQYF. The CDR3 DNA reads TGTGCCAGCAGTCCGGAACAGGGACGGCAAGAGATCCAATACTTC.

Regarding this clonotype: The CDR3 ends on some other residue instead of the conserved phenylalanine or tryptophan, so this is likely a read error. The DNA is left out, because the CDR3 cannot be placed on it with certainty; the CDR3 is given as TCRdb lists it. This chain's CDR3 is CASSPGLNRGQNYEQYI. V and J are TRBV6-6 and TRBJ2-7; TRBD1 is taken as the D call from the table, unchecked against the DNA. Germline V gene sequence: CDR1 MNHNY, CDR2 SVGAGI (reference sequence). From its first to its last residue, the CDR3 has 17 amino acids.

This clonotype appeared a single time. At one of its ends the junction is not consistent with the germline gene, which may arise from a read error. The V call is TRBV2, the J call TRBJ1-2; no firm D call. The germline V gene has CDR1 SNHLY and CDR2 FYNNEI. The CDR3 consists of 14 residues. CDR3: CVSSEDLGSCGYTF. The CDR3 region has the DNA TGTGTCAGCAGTGAAGATCTGGGGAGCTGTGGCTACACCTTC.

Remarks on this clonotype: This sequence may be a read error, since a much larger clone differs from it by one base. The rearrangement uses TRBV7-9 and TRBJ1-2, with D hard to call. This CDR3 spans 12 amino acids. CDR1 is SEHNR, CDR2 FQNEAQ, per germline (reference sequence). Here the CDR3 DNA reads TGTACCAGCAGCTTAGGGAACTATGGCTACACCTTC. Its translation: CTSSLGNYGYTF.